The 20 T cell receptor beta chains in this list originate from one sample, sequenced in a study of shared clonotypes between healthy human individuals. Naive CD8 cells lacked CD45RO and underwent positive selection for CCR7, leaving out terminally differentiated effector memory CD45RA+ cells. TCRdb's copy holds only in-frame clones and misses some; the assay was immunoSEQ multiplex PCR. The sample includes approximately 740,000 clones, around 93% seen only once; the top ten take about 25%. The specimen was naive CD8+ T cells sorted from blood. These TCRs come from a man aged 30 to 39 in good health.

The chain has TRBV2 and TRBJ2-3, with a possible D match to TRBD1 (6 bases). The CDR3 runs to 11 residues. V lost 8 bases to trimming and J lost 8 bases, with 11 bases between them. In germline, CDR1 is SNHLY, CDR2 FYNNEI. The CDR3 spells CASFARGTQYF. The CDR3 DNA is TGTGCCAGCTTCGCCAGGGGTACGCAGTATTTT.

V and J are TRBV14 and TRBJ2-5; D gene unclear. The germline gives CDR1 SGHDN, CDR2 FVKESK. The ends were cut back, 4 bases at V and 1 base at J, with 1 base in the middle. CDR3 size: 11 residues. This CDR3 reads CASSLQETQYF. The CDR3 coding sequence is TGTGCCAGCAGCCTCCAAGAGACCCAGTACTTC.

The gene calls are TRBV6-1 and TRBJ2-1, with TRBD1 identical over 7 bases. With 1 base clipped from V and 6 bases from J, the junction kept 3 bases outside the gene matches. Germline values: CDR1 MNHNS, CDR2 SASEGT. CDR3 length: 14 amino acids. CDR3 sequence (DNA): TGTGCCAGCAGTGAAGGTTCAGGGGGCAATGAGCAGTTCTTC. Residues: CASSEGSGGNEQFF.

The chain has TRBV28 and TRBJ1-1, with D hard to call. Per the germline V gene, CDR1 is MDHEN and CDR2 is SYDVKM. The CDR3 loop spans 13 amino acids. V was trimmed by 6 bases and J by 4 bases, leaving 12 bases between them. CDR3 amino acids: CASRRAQATEAFF. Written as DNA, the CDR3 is TGTGCCAGCAGACGGGCCCAGGCCACTGAAGCTTTCTTT. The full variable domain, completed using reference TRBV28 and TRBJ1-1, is DVKVTQSSRYLVKRTGEKVFLECVQDMDHENMFWYRQDPGLGLRLIYFSYDVKMKEKGDIPEGYSVSREKKERFSLILESASTNQTSMYLCASRRAQATEAFFGQGTRLTVV.

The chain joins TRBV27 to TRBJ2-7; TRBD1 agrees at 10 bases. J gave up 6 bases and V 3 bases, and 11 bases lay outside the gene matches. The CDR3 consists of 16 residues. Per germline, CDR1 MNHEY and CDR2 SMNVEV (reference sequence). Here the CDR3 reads CASSLIRAGTGVEQYF. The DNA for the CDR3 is TGTGCCAGCAGTTTGATAAGGGCCGGGACAGGGGTCGAGCAGTACTTC.

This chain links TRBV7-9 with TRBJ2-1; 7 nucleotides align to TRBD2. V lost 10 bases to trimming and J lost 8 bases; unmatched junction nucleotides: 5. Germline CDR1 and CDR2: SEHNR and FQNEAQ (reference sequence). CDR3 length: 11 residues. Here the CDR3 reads CANEAGYEQFF. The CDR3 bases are TGTGCCAACGAAGCGGGATATGAGCAGTTCTTC.

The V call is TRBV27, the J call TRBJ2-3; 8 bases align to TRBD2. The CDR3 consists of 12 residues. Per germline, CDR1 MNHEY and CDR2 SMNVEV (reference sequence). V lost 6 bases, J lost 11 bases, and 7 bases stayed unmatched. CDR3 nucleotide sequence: TGTGCCAGCAGGGGAGGTGCGGGAGGGCAGTATTTT. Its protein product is CASRGGAGGQYF.

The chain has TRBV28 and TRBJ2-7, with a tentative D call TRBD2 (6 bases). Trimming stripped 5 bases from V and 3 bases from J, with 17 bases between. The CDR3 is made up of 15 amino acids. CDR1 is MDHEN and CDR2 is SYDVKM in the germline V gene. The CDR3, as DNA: TGTGCCAGCAGTCCCTTGGCGGGATCACACTACGAGCAGTACTTC. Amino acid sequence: CASSPLAGSHYEQYF.

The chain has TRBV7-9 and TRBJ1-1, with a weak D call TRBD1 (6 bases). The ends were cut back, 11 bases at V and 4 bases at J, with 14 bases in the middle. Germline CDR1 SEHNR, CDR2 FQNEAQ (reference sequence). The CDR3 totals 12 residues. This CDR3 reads CALGHIGTEAFF. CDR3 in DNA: TGTGCCTTGGGACATATTGGCACTGAAGCTTTCTTT.

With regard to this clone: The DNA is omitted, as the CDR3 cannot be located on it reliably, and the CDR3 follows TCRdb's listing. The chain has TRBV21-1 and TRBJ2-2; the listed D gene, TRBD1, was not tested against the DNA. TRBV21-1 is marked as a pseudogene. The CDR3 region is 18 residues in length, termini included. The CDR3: CASSKGFWGQGAAGELFF.

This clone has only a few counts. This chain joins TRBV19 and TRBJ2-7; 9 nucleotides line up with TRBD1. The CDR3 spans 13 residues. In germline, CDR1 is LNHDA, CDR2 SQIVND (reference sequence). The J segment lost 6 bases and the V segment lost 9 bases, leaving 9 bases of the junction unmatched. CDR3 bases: TGTGCCAGCGAACCGGGACAGGGACTCGAGCAGTACTTC. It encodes CASEPGQGLEQYF.

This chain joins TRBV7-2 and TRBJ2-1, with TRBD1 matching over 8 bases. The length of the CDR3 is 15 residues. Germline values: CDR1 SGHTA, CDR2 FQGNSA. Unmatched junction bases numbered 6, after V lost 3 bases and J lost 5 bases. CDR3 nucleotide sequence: TGTGCCAGCAGCTTGGAGACAGGGGATAACAATGAGCAGTTCTTC. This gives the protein CASSLETGDNNEQFF.

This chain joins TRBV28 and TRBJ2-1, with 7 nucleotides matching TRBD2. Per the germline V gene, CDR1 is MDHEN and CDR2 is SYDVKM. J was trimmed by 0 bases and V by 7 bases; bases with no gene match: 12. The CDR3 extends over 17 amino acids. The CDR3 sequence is CASNIGRRGSSYNEQFF. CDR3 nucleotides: TGTGCCAGCAATATCGGGAGGCGGGGTAGCTCCTACAATGAGCAGTTCTTC.

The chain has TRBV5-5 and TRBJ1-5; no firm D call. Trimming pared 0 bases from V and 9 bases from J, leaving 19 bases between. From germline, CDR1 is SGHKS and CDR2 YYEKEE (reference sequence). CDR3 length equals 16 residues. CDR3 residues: CASSLEVDGPRWPQHF. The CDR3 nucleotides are TGTGCCAGCAGCTTGGAGGTTGACGGGCCGAGATGGCCCCAGCATTTT.

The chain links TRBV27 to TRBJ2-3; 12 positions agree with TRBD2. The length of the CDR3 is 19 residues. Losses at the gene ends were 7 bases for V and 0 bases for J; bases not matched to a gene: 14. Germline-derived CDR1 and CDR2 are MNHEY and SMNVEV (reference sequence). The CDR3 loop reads CASIQWPLGTSGSTDTQYF. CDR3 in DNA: TGTGCCAGCATTCAGTGGCCCTTGGGGACTAGCGGGAGCACAGATACGCAGTATTTT.

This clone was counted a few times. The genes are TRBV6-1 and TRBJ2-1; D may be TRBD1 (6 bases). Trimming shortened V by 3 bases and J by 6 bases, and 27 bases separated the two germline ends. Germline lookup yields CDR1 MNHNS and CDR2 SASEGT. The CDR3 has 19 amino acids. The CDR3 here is CASSDDGSHRDQAFNEQFF. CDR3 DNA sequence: TGTGCCAGCAGTGATGATGGGTCCCACAGGGACCAGGCATTCAATGAGCAGTTCTTC.

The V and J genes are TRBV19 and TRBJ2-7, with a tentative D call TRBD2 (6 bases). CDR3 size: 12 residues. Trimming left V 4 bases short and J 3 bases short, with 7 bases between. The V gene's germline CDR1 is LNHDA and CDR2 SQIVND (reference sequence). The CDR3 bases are TGTGCCAGTAGTACCGGGGGCTACGAGCAGTACTTC. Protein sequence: CASSTGGYEQYF.

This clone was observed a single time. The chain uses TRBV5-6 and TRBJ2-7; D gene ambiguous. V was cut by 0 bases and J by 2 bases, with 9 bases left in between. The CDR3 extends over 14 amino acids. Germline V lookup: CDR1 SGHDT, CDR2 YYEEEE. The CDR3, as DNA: TGTGCCAGCAGCTTGGGTGACTCCCCCTACGAGCAGTACTTC. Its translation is CASSLGDSPYEQYF. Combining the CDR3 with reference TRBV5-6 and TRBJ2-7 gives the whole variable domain DAGVTQSPTHLIKTRGQQVTLRCSPKSGHDTVSWYQQALGQGPQFIFQYYEEEERQRGNFPDRFSGHQFPNYSSELNVNALLLGDSALYLCASSLGDSPYEQYFGPGTRLTVT.

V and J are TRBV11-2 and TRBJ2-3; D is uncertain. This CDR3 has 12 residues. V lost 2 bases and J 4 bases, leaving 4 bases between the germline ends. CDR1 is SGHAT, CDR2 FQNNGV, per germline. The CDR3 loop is CASSLIPDTQYF. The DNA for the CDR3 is TGTGCCAGCAGCTTAATCCCAGATACGCAGTATTTT. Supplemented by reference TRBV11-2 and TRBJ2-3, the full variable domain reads EAGVAQSPRYKIIEKRQSVAFWCNPISGHATLYWYQQILGQGPKLLIQFQNNGVVDDSQLPKDRFSAERLKGVDSTLKIQPAKLEDSAVYLCASSLIPDTQYFGPGTRLTVL.

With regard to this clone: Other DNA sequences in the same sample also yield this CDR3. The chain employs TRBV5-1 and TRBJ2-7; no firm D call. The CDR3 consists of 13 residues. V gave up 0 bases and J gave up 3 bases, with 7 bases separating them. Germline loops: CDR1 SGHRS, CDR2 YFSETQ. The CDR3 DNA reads TGCGCCAGCAGCTTGGACGGATACTACGAGCAGTACTTC. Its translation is CASSLDGYYEQYF.